This TCR beta chain was identified in a study of OX40 agonist ivuxolimab in advanced cancers. J gave up 1 base and V 0 bases, and 0 bases lay outside the gene matches. Germline values: CDR1 MGHRA, CDR2 YSYEKL. The CDR3 sequence is 16 residues long. This clone is a singleton in its sample. This CDR3 is also generated by other DNA sequences in the sample. Libraries were prepared by immunoSEQ multiplex PCR; TCRdb keeps only in-frame clonotypes and omits some of them. Of 9,000 to 13,000 clones listed, around 80% are singletons. The sequence was obtained from an adult with an advanced solid tumor such as melanoma, head and neck, liver or kidney cancer. The chain combines TRBV4-1 with TRBJ2-6, with TRBD1 matching 7 bases. Sequenced here: CD4+ or CD8+ T cells sorted from blood, sampled in a trial of the OX40 agonist ivuxolimab. CDR3 sequence (DNA): TGCGCCAGCAGCCAAGACAGGGGGTCTGGGGCCAACGTCCTGACTTTC. Amino acids: CASSQDRGSGANVLTF.